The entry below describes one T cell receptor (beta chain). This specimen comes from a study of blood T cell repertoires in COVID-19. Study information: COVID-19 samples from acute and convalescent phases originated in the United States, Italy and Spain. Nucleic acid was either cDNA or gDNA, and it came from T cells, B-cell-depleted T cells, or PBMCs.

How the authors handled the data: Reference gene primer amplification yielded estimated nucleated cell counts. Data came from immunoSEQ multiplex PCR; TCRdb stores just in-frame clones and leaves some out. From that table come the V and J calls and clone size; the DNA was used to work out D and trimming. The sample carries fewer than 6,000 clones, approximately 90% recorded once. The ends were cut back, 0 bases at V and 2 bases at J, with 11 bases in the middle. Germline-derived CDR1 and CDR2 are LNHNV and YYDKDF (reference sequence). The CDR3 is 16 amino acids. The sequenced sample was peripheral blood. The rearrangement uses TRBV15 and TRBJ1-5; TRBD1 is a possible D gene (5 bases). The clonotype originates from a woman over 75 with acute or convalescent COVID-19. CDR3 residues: CATSRDDPRGNQPQHF. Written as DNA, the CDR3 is TGTGCCACCAGCAGAGACGACCCCAGGGGCAATCAGCCCCAGCATTTT.